The TCR beta chain described here comes from a study of T cells in Graves' hyperthyroidism and ophthalmopathy. The table lists this clonotype with many counts. Its antigen is not identified. The CDR3 length is 17 residues. With V trimmed by 0 bases and J by 3 bases, 12 bases remained unmatched. Germline V lookup: CDR1 SGHRS, CDR2 YFSETQ. General study findings and limits: Researchers found most expanded thyroid clonotypes above 0.001 in blood as well.

RNA transcripts yielded amplified TCR beta CDR3 regions. The HTBI set primed first-round TCR CDR3 RT-PCR. From the multiplex PCR reads, TCRdb called clonotypes with MiXCR, one entry per CDR3 protein. The repertoire holds a few hundred thousand distinct CDR3 sequences, with around 20% as singletons. The study defined stable Graves' hyperthyroidism as no ophthalmopathy progression within 18 months. Each diagnosis was grounded in clinical symptoms, serum thyroxine and TRAb, thyroid ultrasound, and orbital computed tomography. The chain has TRBV5-1 and TRBJ2-7; 7 bases align to TRBD2. The sequence was obtained from a man aged 18 to 35 with Graves' hyperthyroidism. The sequencing sample was made of blood. DNA of the CDR3: TGCGCCAGCAGCTTGGGGAGGTGGAGCTCTAGCGGCTACGAGCAGTACTTC. Translated: CASSLGRWSSSGYEQYF.